Below, 21 T cell receptor beta chains from the same sample are listed, as sequenced in a study of blood T cell repertoires in COVID-19. Libraries were prepared by immunoSEQ multiplex PCR; TCRdb keeps only in-frame clonotypes and omits some of them. The repertoire has about 200,000 clones, about three quarters of them found once; the top ten carry roughly 6%. The specimen sequenced was peripheral blood. The origin of the receptors is a woman between 65 and 79 years old with acute or convalescent COVID-19.

The chain carries TRBV28 and TRBJ2-3; D might be TRBD2 (6 bases). There are 14 residues in the CDR3. Germline CDR1 reads MDHEN; CDR2 reads SYDVKM. V gave up 6 bases and J gave up 0 bases, with 10 bases separating them. The CDR3 protein is CASSRRGSTDTQYF. In nucleotides, the CDR3 is TGTGCCAGCAGCAGGCGGGGTAGCACAGATACGCAGTATTTT.

The J gene is TRBJ2-5, the V gene TRBV19, with D possibly matching TRBD2 (7 bases). The germline V gene has CDR1 LNHDA and CDR2 SQIVND (reference sequence). The CDR3 sequence is 14 residues long. The germline V and J ends were trimmed by 7 bases and 5 bases, with 17 bases remaining between them. The CDR3 bases are TGTGCCAGTAACGGCGGGGGCGCGGAGGAGACCCAGTACTTC. Its translation: CASNGGGAEETQYF.

This clone was found a few times. This chain connects TRBV11-3 to TRBJ2-3; 7 bases match TRBD1. CDR1 and CDR2 from the germline V gene are SGHNT and YENEEA. J lost 1 base, V lost 1 base, and 5 bases had no gene match. The CDR3 totals 16 residues. This chain's CDR3 is CASSLVGGQGTDTQYF. Here the CDR3 DNA reads TGTGCCAGCAGCTTAGTAGGAGGACAGGGCACAGATACGCAGTATTTT.

This chain joins TRBV6-2 or TRBV6-3 and TRBJ2-1; D ambiguous. The germline V gene has CDR1 MNHEY and CDR2 SVGEGT. This CDR3 contains 16 residues. Trimming left V 0 bases short and J 6 bases short, with 15 bases between. The CDR3 DNA reads as TGTGCCAGCAGTTACTCCGGCCGGGTGTCTAGCAATGAGCAGTTCTTC. Translation gives CASSYSGRVSSNEQFF.

V usage is TRBV5-1 and J usage is TRBJ2-1; D uncertain. Trimming left V 0 bases short and J 2 bases short, with 6 bases between. The CDR3 runs 14 residues. Germline V lookup: CDR1 SGHRS, CDR2 YFSETQ. The CDR3, as DNA: TGCGCCAGCAGCTTGGACTATACCTACAATGAGCAGTTCTTC. This encodes CASSLDYTYNEQFF.

The chain carries TRBV28 and TRBJ2-2; tentatively, D is TRBD2 (6 bases). The germline V gene encodes CDR1 MDHEN and CDR2 SYDVKM. V was trimmed by 4 bases and J by 6 bases, leaving 12 bases between them. The CDR3 contains 14 residues. CDR3 nucleotide sequence: TGTGCCAGCAGTTACGGGAGAGGCGCCGGGGAGCTGTTTTTT. Translating gives CASSYGRGAGELFF.

DNA of the CDR3: TGCGCCAGCAGTCTCAACCGAGGGGTAATAAGGGACAAGGCAAAGGAGGTAAGTGGAAACACCATATATTTT. Translating it yields CASSLNRGVIRDKAKEVSGNTIYF. The rearrangement links TRBV23-1 to TRBJ1-3; a possible D gene is TRBD1 (6 bases). TRBV23-1 is flagged as an ORF with uncertain function. The CDR3 contains 24 residues. V was pared by 4 bases and J by 3 bases, with 40 bases between.

This chain uses TRBV5-4 with TRBJ2-7, with 11 positions matching TRBD2. J was trimmed by 1 base and V by 3 bases; bases with no gene match: 3. The germline V gene encodes CDR1 SGHNT and CDR2 YYREEE (reference sequence). The CDR3 consists of 15 residues. DNA for the CDR3: TGTGCCAGCAGCTCCAGACTAGCGGGGTCCTACGAGCAGTACTTC. It is translated as CASSSRLAGSYEQYF.

The chain is built from TRBV5-1 and TRBJ2-3, with TRBD2 as a possible D gene (6 bases). This CDR3 has 13 residues. The V end was cut by 7 bases, the J end by 3 bases, with 12 bases between. Germline CDR1 reads SGHRS; CDR2 reads YFSETQ. The CDR3, as DNA: TGCGCCAGCGGCGACGGGGGAACAGATACGCAGTATTTT. Amino acid sequence: CASGDGGTDTQYF.

This chain joins TRBV19 and TRBJ2-5; 12 bases are a match to TRBD1. Germline-derived CDR1 and CDR2 are LNHDA and SQIVND (reference sequence). The CDR3 has 15 amino acids. With V trimmed by 4 bases and J by 4 bases, 4 bases remained unmatched. The CDR3 spells CASSSRDRGLETQYF. The CDR3 coding sequence is TGTGCCAGTAGTAGCCGGGACAGGGGGCTAGAGACCCAGTACTTC.

The genes are TRBV5-1 and TRBJ2-5; 7 positions match TRBD1. This CDR3 is built from 14 residues. The junction had 8 bases not matched to a gene; V was cut back by 4 bases and J by 5 bases. Looked up from germline, CDR1 is SGHRS and CDR2 is YFSETQ. CDR3: CASSGGQAWETQYF. In DNA, the CDR3 is TGCGCCAGCAGCGGCGGACAGGCGTGGGAGACCCAGTACTTC.

This clone was detected only once. V and J are TRBV5-1 and TRBJ2-1; 11 bases match TRBD2. From germline, CDR1 is SGHRS and CDR2 YFSETQ. V lost 4 bases, J lost 7 bases, and 7 bases stayed unmatched. CDR3 length equals 15 residues. CDR3: CASSPRTSGLNEQFF. The CDR3 DNA reads TGCGCCAGCAGCCCCAGGACTAGCGGGTTGAATGAGCAGTTCTTC.

The V and J genes are TRBV9 and TRBJ1-1, with 7 bases fitting TRBD1. In germline, CDR1 is SGDLS, CDR2 YYNGEE. There are 13 residues in the CDR3. The V and J ends lost 0 bases and 8 bases, in that order; junction bases with no gene match: 4. The CDR3 reads CASSVAGQPEAFF. In DNA form, the CDR3 reads TGTGCCAGCAGCGTAGCGGGACAGCCGGAAGCTTTCTTT. Using reference TRBV9 and TRBJ1-1 for the parts outside the CDR3, the full variable domain is DSGVTQTPKHLITATGQRVTLRCSPRSGDLSVYWYQQSLDQGLQFLIQYYNGEERAKGNILERFSAQQFPDLHSELNLSSLELGDSALYFCASSVAGQPEAFFGQGTRLTVV.

This clone was recorded a few times. J is TRBJ1-2 and V is TRBV7-9; the match to TRBD1 covers 7 bases. V lost 2 bases, J lost 6 bases, and 3 bases stayed unmatched. CDR1 SEHNR and CDR2 FQNEAQ come from the germline V gene (reference sequence). The CDR3 is 13 amino acids. The CDR3 protein is CASSLQTGNGYTF. The CDR3 bases are TGTGCCAGCAGCTTACAGACAGGGAATGGCTACACCTTC.

The chain employs TRBV28 and TRBJ1-3; 9 bases match TRBD1. The J segment lost 0 bases and the V segment lost 6 bases, leaving 9 bases of the junction unmatched. CDR1 is MDHEN and CDR2 is SYDVKM in the germline V gene. This CDR3 has 17 amino acids. In DNA, the CDR3 is TGTGCCAGCAGACCAACAGGGGGCTCGGCCTCTGGAAACACCATATATTTT. Translated, it gives CASRPTGGSASGNTIYF.

This chain connects TRBV18 to TRBJ2-3; D may be TRBD1 (6 bases). Germline V CDR1 and CDR2: KGHSH, LQKENI. The V gene lost 4 bases and the J gene lost 2 bases, with 7 bases spanning the gap. The CDR3 is 13 residues long. In nucleotides, the CDR3 is TGTGCCAGCTCACGGACAGCCACAGATACGCAGTATTTT. Translated, it gives CASSRTATDTQYF.

This rearrangement joins TRBV9 to TRBJ1-4; D is unresolved. The CDR3 extends over 15 amino acids. CDR1 is SGDLS and CDR2 is YYNGEE in the germline V gene. With 4 bases removed from V and 0 bases from J, the gap between germline ends came to 10 bases. The CDR3 protein is CASSPPGSTNEKLFF. In DNA form, the CDR3 reads TGTGCCAGCAGCCCTCCGGGTTCAACTAATGAAAAACTGTTTTTT. Full variable domain (outside the CDR3, taken from reference TRBV9 and TRBJ1-4): DSGVTQTPKHLITATGQRVTLRCSPRSGDLSVYWYQQSLDQGLQFLIQYYNGEERAKGNILERFSAQQFPDLHSELNLSSLELGDSALYFCASSPPGSTNEKLFFGSGTQLSVL.

This clone was seen more than once but under ten times. This sequence joins TRBV25-1 and TRBJ2-7; 9 nucleotides match TRBD1. Germline V lookup: CDR1 MGHDK, CDR2 SYGVNS. The CDR3 runs 14 residues. The V and J ends lost 5 bases and 2 bases, in that order; junction bases with no gene match: 4. CDR3 DNA: TGTGCCAGCAGTAGCACAGGGGGCGCCTACGAGCAGTACTTC. Amino acid sequence: CASSSTGGAYEQYF.

The gene calls are TRBV7-2 and TRBJ2-1; D gene uncertain. The CDR3 is 14 residues long. Germline CDR1 SGHTA, CDR2 FQGNSA. The V and J ends lost 1 base and 1 base respectively, with 5 bases between them. The CDR3 spells CASSLVSSYNEQFF. The CDR3 DNA reads TGTGCCAGCAGCTTAGTGTCATCCTACAATGAGCAGTTCTTC.

The chain recombines TRBV7-7 with TRBJ1-1; D not resolved. Germline assignment: CDR1 SSHAT and CDR2 FNYEAQ (reference sequence). The CDR3 extends over 13 amino acids. Trimming stripped 2 bases from V and 1 base from J, with 5 bases between. CDR3 DNA sequence: TGTGCCAGCAGCTTACGGGAGAACACTGAAGCTTTCTTT. It codes for CASSLRENTEAFF.

The V gene is TRBV5-1, the J gene TRBJ2-7; possibly TRBD1 for D (5 bases). V lost 2 bases and J lost 3, with 18 bases in between. The CDR3 runs 16 residues. Germline loops: CDR1 SGHRS, CDR2 YFSETQ. CDR3 residues: CASSLGTVDTYYEQYF. CDR3 DNA: TGCGCCAGCAGCTTAGGTACGGTGGACACCTACTACGAGCAGTACTTC.